The rows below give T cell receptor beta chains drawn from one sample of a study of T-cell reconstitution after alpha-beta-depleted transplantation in children. TCRdb called the PCR reads again in MiXCR, with one record for every CDR3 protein. The profile shows some 830,000 distinct CDR3 sequences, about 15% of them singletons. The sample here was PBMCs, mostly from graft donor cells, taken 360 days after TCRalphabeta/CD19-depleted stem cell transplant. The receptor set was obtained from a male patient between 5 and 17 years old who had a stem cell transplant for acute lymphoblastic leukemia, so the T cells may come from the graft donor. Each CDR3 is given with its conserved first and last residue.

v_gene,CDR3aa
TRBV5-1,CASSLGTGTAYEQYF
TRBV18,CASSDLDPYEQYF
TRBV2,CASSEQAATQCF
TRBV29-1,CSVEQGVYNEQFF
TRBV5-1,CASSWGGLQQFF
TRBV5-6,CASSLAVEGRYNEQFF
TRBV20-1,CSARPRGNPYNSPLHF
TRBV12-3/TRBV12-4,CASRLTGSSYNEQFF
TRBV10-3,CAIRASGSVSNEQFF
TRBV6-5,CASSSPGPIINEQFF
TRBV4-1,CASSQVVLNTEAFF
TRBV4-1,CASRQPGTGKNIQYF
TRBV5-1,CASSLATVYGYTF
TRBV12-3/TRBV12-4,CASRGAGNYGYTF
TRBV7-9,CASTTETYEQYF
TRBV10-3,CAISESRKQLHGSYEQYF
TRBV5-4,CASSPVPPLAGEKLFF
TRBV12-3/TRBV12-4,CASSLKVGEQYF
TRBV12-3/TRBV12-4,CASSPVYNEQFF
TRBV2,CASSDGGGGRDNEQFF
TRBV7-9,CASSLQGGTQYF
TRBV14,CASSPYGGVYSSGNTIYF
TRBV6-1,CASSPGTPFEEKLFF
TRBV5-1,CASSFLLDTDTQYF
TRBV9,CASSVTGSSEAFF
TRBV6-5,CASSYSGKGYTF
TRBV7-6,CASSPRLAGASYEQYF
TRBV7-9,CASSSGDRGQETQYF
TRBV20-1,CSAIWTNSGEQFF
TRBV5-1,CASSLLARGTGELFF
TRBV4-1,CASSGFRSDQEQFF
TRBV29-1,CSVESSILAESSTDTQYF
TRBV10-3,CAISESNPLDTQYF
TRBV7-9,CASFRGPGSYNEQFF
TRBV4-1,CASSQDQAWQGTYEQYF
TRBV3-2,CASSQDRGESSYNEQFF
TRBV12-3/TRBV12-4,CASSFWQGTDTQYF
TRBV12-3/TRBV12-4,CASSPIGTKNEQFF